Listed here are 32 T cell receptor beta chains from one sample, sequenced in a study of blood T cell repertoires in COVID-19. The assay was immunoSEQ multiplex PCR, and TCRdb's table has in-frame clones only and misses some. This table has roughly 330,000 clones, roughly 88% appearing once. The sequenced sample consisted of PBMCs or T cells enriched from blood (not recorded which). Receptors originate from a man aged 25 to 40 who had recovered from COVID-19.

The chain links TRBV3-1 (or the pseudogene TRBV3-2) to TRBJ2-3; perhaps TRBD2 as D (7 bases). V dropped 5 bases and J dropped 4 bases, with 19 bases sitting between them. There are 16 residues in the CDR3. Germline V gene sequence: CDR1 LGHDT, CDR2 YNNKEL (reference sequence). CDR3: CASSAYEGGAADTQYF. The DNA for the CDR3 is TGTGCCAGCAGCGCATATGAGGGGGGGGCGGCAGATACGCAGTATTTT.

The CDR3 region has the DNA TGTGCCAGTACCTCCAGTTGGTCAGGGTCGGGTCAGCCCCAGCATTTT. Encoded protein: CASTSSWSGSGQPQHF. V usage is TRBV19 and J usage is TRBJ1-5, with D possibly matching TRBD1 (5 bases). Deletions cut 7 bases from V and 6 bases from J, with 22 bases between. CDR1 and CDR2 from the germline V gene are LNHDA and SQIVND (reference sequence). CDR3 length: 16 residues.

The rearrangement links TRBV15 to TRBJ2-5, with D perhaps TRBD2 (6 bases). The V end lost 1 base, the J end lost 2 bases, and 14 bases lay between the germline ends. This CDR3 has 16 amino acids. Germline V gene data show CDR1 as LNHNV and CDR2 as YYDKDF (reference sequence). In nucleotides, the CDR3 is TGTGCCACCAGCAGAGTTGGGGCAGGACTACAAGAGACCCAGTACTTC. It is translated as CATSRVGAGLQETQYF.

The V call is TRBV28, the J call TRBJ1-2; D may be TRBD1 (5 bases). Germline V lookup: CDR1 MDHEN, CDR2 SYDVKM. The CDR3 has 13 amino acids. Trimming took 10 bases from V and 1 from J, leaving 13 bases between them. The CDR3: CAIFRGGNYGYTF. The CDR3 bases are TGTGCCATTTTTCGGGGGGGTAACTATGGCTACACCTTC.

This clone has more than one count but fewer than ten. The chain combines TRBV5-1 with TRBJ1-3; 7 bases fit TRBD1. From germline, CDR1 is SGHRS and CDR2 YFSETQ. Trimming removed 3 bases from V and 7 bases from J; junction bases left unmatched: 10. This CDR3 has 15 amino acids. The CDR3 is CASSYSPGTANTIYF. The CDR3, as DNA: TGCGCCAGCAGCTACAGCCCAGGGACAGCGAACACCATATATTTT.

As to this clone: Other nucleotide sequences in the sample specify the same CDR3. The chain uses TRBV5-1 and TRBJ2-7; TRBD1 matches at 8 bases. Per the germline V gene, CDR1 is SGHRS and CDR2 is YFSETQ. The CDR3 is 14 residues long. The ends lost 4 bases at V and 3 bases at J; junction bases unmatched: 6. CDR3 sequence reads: CASSPGQGFYEQYF. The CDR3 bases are TGCGCCAGCAGCCCCGGACAGGGCTTCTACGAGCAGTACTTC.

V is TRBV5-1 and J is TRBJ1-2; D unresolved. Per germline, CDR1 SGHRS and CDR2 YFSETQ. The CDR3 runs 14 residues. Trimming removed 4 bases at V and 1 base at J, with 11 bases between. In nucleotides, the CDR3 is TGCGCCAGCAGCCCTTCATCGGGTAACTATGGCTACACCTTC. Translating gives CASSPSSGNYGYTF.

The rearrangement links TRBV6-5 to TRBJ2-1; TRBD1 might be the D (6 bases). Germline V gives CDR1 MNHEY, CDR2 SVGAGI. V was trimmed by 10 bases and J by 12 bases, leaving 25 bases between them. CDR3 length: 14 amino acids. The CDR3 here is CATFLGRQVSGQFF. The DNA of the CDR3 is TGTGCCACCTTTCTGGGGCGACAGGTCTCCGGGCAGTTCTTC.

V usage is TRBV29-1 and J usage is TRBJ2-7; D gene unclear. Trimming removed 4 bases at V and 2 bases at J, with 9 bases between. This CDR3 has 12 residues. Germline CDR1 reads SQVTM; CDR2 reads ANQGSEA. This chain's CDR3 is CSVGAATYEQYF. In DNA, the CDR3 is TGCAGCGTTGGGGCAGCTACCTACGAGCAGTACTTC.

CDR3 region: CASSLRLAGGPSSYNEQFF. DNA for the CDR3: TGTGCCAGCAGCTTAAGACTCGCGGGGGGACCGAGCTCCTACAATGAGCAGTTCTTC. The rearrangement links TRBV7-8 to TRBJ2-1; 8 bases fit TRBD2. Germline trimming cut 2 bases from V and 0 bases from J; bases unmatched to any gene: 12. This CDR3 spans 19 amino acids. Germline CDR1 is SGHVS and CDR2 is FQNEAQ.

CDR3 in amino acids: CASSASSSNQPQHF. Written as DNA, the CDR3 is TGTGCCAGCAGCGCGTCCTCTAGCAATCAGCCCCAGCATTTT. The chain combines TRBV27 with TRBJ1-5; D gene unclear. There are 14 residues in the CDR3. Trimming took off 6 bases at V and 0 bases at J, with 9 bases between the two ends. In germline, CDR1 is MNHEY, CDR2 SMNVEV (reference sequence).

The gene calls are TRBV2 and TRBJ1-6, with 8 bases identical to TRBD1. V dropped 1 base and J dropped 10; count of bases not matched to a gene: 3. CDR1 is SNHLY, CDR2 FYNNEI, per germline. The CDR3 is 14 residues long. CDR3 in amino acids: CASSEGTGHSPLHF. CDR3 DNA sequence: TGTGCCAGCAGTGAAGGGACAGGGCACTCACCCCTCCACTTT.

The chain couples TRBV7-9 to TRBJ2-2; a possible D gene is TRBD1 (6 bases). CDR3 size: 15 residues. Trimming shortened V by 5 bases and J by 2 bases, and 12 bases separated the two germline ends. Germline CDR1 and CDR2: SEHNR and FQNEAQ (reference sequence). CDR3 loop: CASSPVQGNTGELFF. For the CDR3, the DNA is TGTGCCAGCAGCCCTGTACAGGGAAACACCGGGGAGCTGTTTTTT.

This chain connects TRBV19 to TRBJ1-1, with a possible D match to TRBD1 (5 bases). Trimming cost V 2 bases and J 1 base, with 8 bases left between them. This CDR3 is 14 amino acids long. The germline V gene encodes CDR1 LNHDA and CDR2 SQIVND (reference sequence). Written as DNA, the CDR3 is TGTGCCAGTAGTATACGGCAGGGGAACACTGAAGCTTTCTTT. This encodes CASSIRQGNTEAFF.

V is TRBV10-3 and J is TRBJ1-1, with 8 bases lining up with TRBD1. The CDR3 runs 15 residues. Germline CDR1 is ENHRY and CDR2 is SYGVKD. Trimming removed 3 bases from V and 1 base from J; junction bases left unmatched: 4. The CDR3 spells CAISDPDRGNTEAFF. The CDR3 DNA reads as TGTGCCATCAGTGACCCTGACAGGGGGAACACTGAAGCTTTCTTT.

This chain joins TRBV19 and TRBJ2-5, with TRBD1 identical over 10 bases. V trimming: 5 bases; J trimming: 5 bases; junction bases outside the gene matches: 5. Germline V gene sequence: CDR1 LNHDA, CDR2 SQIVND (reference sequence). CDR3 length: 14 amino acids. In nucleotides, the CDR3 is TGTGCCAGTAGTCCAAGGACAGGGGGGGAGACCCAGTACTTC. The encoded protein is CASSPRTGGETQYF.

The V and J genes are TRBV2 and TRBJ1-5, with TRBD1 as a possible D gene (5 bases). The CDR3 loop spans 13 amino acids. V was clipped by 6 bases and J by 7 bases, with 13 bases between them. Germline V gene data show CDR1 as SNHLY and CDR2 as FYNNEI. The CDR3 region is CASRGASRQPQHF. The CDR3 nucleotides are TGTGCCAGCAGAGGGGCAAGCCGACAGCCCCAGCATTTT. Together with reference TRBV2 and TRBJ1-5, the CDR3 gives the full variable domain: EPEVTQTPSHQVTQMGQEVILRCVPISNHLYFYWYRQILGQKVEFLVSFYNNEISEKSEIFDDQFSVERPDGSNFTLKIRSTKLEDSAMYFCASRGASRQPQHFGDGTRLSIL.

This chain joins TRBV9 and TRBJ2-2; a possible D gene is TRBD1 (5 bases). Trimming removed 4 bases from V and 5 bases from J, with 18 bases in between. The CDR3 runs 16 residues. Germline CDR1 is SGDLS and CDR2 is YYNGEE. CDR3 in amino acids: CASSLQGEFSTGELFF. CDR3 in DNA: TGTGCCAGCAGCCTACAAGGGGAATTTAGTACCGGGGAGCTGTTTTTT.

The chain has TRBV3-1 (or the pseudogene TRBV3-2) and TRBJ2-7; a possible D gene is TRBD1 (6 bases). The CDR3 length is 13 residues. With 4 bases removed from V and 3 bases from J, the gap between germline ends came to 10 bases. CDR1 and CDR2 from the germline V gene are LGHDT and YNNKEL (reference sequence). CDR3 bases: TGTGCCAGCAGCCGGGACACCCACTACGAGCAGTACTTC. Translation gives CASSRDTHYEQYF.

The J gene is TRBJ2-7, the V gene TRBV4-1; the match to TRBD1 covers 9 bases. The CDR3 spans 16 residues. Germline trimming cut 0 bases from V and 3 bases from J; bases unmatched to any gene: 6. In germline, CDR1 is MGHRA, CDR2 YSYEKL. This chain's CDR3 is CASSQDTGTGFYEQYF. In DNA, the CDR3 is TGCGCCAGCAGCCAAGATACCGGGACAGGGTTCTACGAGCAGTACTTC.

The DNA for the CDR3 is TGTGCCAGCAGTTTAGACAGAAGCCACTACGAGCAGTACTTC. It codes for CASSLDRSHYEQYF. The chain has TRBV2 and TRBJ2-7; possibly TRBD1 for D (5 bases). Looked up from germline, CDR1 is SNHLY and CDR2 is FYNNEI. The CDR3 extends over 14 amino acids. Trimming stripped 5 bases from V and 3 bases from J, with 14 bases between.

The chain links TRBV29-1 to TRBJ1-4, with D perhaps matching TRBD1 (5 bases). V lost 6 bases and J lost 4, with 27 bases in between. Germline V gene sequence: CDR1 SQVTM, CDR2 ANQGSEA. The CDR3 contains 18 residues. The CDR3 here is CSVQGLRGAQPGNEKLFF. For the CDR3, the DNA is TGCAGCGTGCAAGGTCTACGTGGGGCCCAACCGGGTAATGAAAAACTGTTTTTT.

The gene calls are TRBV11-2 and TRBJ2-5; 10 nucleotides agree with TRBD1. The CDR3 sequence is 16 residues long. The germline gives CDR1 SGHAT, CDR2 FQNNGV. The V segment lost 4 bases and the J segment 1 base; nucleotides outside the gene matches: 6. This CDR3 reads CASSSTDRGIQETQYF. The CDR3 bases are TGTGCCAGCAGCTCTACGGACAGGGGGATCCAAGAGACCCAGTACTTC.

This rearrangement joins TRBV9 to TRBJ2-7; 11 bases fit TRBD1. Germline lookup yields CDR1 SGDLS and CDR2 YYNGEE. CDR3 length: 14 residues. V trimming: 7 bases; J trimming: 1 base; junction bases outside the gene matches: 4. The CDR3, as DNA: TGTGCCAGCGCTGGGACAGGGGGTTCCTACGAGCAGTACTTC. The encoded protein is CASAGTGGSYEQYF. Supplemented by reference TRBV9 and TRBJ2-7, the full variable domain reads DSGVTQTPKHLITATGQRVTLRCSPRSGDLSVYWYQQSLDQGLQFLIQYYNGEERAKGNILERFSAQQFPDLHSELNLSSLELGDSALYFCASAGTGGSYEQYFGPGTRLTVT.

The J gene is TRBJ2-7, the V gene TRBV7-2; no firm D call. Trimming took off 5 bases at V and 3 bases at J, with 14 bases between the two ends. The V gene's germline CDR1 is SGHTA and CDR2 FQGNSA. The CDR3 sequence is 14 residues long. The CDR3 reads CASSLYGQNYEQYF. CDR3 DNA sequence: TGTGCCAGCAGCCTATATGGGCAAAACTACGAGCAGTACTTC.

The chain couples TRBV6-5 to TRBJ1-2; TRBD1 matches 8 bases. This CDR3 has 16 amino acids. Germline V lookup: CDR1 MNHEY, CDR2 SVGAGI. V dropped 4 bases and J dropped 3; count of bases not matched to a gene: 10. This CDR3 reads CASSSLPWTGYYGYTF. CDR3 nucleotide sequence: TGTGCCAGCAGTTCCTTACCCTGGACAGGGTACTATGGCTACACCTTC.

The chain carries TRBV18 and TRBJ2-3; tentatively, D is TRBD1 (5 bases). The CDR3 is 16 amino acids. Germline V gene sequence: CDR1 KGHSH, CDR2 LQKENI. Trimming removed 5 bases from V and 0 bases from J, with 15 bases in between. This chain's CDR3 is CASSAQTGPSTDTQYF. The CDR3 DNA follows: TGTGCCAGCTCAGCACAAACAGGTCCTAGCACAGATACGCAGTATTTT.

The CDR3 nucleotides read TGTGCCAGTAGTATAGATTCCAGGGGCGAGTCCTACGAGCAGTACTTC. Translating gives CASSIDSRGESYEQYF. The rearrangement links TRBV19 to TRBJ2-7; perhaps TRBD1 as D (6 bases). The CDR3 totals 16 residues. CDR1 and CDR2 from the germline V gene are LNHDA and SQIVND (reference sequence). V lost 0 bases and J lost 1, with 13 bases in between.

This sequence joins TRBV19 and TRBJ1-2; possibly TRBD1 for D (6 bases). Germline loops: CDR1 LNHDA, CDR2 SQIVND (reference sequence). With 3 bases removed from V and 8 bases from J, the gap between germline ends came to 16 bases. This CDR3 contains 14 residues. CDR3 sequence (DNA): TGTGCCAGTAGTATCGACTGGGGGCCACCCGGCTACACCTTC. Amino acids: CASSIDWGPPGYTF.

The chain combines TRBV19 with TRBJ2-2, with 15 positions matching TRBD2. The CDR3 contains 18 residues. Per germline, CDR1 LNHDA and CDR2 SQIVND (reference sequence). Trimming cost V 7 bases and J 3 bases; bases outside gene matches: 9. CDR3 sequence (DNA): TGTGCCAGTACCCCCGGGACTAGCGGGGGGTTCGACACCGGGGAGCTGTTTTTT. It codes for CASTPGTSGGFDTGELFF.

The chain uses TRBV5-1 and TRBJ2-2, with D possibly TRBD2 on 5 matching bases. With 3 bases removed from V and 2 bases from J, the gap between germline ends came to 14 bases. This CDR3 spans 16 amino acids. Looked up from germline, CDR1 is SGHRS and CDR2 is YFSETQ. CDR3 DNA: TGCGCCAGCAGCTGGAGGACGCTCGGAAACACCGGGGAGCTGTTTTTT. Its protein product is CASSWRTLGNTGELFF.

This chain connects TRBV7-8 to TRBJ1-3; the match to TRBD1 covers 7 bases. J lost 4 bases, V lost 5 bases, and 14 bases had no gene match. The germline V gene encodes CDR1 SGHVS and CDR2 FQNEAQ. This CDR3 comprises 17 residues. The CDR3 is CASSLNVDRADGNTIYF. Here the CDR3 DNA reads TGTGCCAGCAGCCTTAACGTCGACAGGGCGGACGGAAACACCATATATTTT.